These 7 T cell receptor beta chains share one sample of origin, sequenced in a study of blood T cell repertoires in COVID-19. Libraries were prepared by immunoSEQ multiplex PCR; TCRdb keeps only in-frame clonotypes and omits some of them. This table holds 200,000 to 250,000 clones, roughly 90% found once. Sequencing was carried out using PBMCs or T cells enriched from blood (not recorded which). All receptors come from a woman in her 30s with acute COVID-19.

The rearrangement joins TRBV2 to TRBJ2-1; a possible D gene is TRBD2 (6 bases). The germline gives CDR1 SNHLY, CDR2 FYNNEI. V was clipped by 6 bases and J by 0 bases, with 12 bases between them. This CDR3 is 15 amino acids long. The CDR3 sequence is CASRVGGLSYNEQFF. CDR3 DNA: TGTGCCAGCAGAGTCGGGGGTCTCTCCTACAATGAGCAGTTCTTC.

V usage is TRBV28 and J usage is TRBJ1-1; D gene uncertain. The germline gives CDR1 MDHEN, CDR2 SYDVKM. V was pared by 3 bases and J by 1 base, with 12 bases between. The CDR3 is 15 amino acids. CDR3 coding DNA: TGTGCCAGCAGTTTGACATTCGGGGAGAACACTGAAGCTTTCTTT. Protein: CASSLTFGENTEAFF.

The V and J genes are TRBV6-2 or TRBV6-3 and TRBJ2-7; tentatively, D is TRBD1 (5 bases). The CDR3 is 13 amino acids. Trimming left V 5 bases short and J 7 bases short, with 15 bases between. Germline loops: CDR1 MNHEY, CDR2 SVGEGT. The CDR3 DNA reads as TGTGCCAGCAGTCCGCGCTCTAGGGGTGAGCAGTACTTC. The encoded protein is CASSPRSRGEQYF.

V gene TRBV3-1 (or the pseudogene TRBV3-2) combines with J gene TRBJ1-6; D possibly corresponds to TRBD1 (5 bases). Trimming pared 1 base from V and 7 bases from J, leaving 17 bases between. The CDR3 covers 17 residues. CDR1 is LGHDT and CDR2 is YNNKEL in the germline V gene (reference sequence). The CDR3 region is CASSQARGVKSNSPLHF. In nucleotides, the CDR3 is TGTGCCAGCAGCCAAGCTCGGGGGGTGAAGTCGAATTCACCCCTCCACTTT.

This chain joins TRBV7-2 and TRBJ1-5; possible D gene TRBD1, 6 bases. The germline gives CDR1 SGHTA, CDR2 FQGNSA. Trimming removed 5 bases at V and 5 bases at J, with 13 bases between. The CDR3 is 14 residues long. In DNA form, the CDR3 reads TGTGCCAGCAGCCTTACAGGGTCCGATCAGCCCCAGCATTTT. Protein product: CASSLTGSDQPQHF.

The gene calls are TRBV5-1 and TRBJ1-1; 7 bases line up with TRBD1. Germline V gene lookup returns CDR1 SGHRS and CDR2 YFSETQ. The CDR3 loop spans 14 amino acids. Losses at the gene ends were 0 bases for V and 5 bases for J; bases not matched to a gene: 4. CDR3 sequence: CASSLASGQTEAFF. The CDR3 DNA follows: TGCGCCAGCAGCTTGGCCTCGGGACAGACTGAAGCTTTCTTT. The complete variable domain, with remaining parts taken from reference TRBV5-1 and TRBJ1-1, reads KAGVTQTPRYLIKTRGQQVTLSCSPISGHRSVSWYQQTPGQGLQFLFEYFSETQRNKGNFPGRFSGRQFSNSRSEMNVSTLELGDSALYLCASSLASGQTEAFFGQGTRLTVV.

The chain has TRBV4-1 and TRBJ1-5, with TRBD1 matching 7 bases. The V gene's germline CDR1 is MGHRA and CDR2 YSYEKL. The junction had 6 bases not matched to a gene; V was cut back by 1 base and J by 3 bases. The CDR3 covers 16 residues. CDR3 bases: TGCGCCAGCAGCCAAGGACACACAGGGGCCAATCAGCCCCAGCATTTT. Translated: CASSQGHTGANQPQHF.